This entry features one T cell receptor beta chain sequence. Its target is unknown. These data are taken from a study of cytomegalovirus exposure and HLA in healthy donors. Findings of the study overall: A later examination showed that TCR association rates differed by HLA locus, with DRB1 most and HLA-C fewest. The likely origin of a cluster of highly shared sequence variants was a sequencing artifact. Follow-up analysis seemed to connect common viral pathogens with several of the most significant clusters identified.

The V end was cut by 4 bases, the J end by 5 bases, with 20 bases between. The CDR3 consists of 16 residues. The germline gives CDR1 SGHTA, CDR2 FQGNSA. PCR used 60 Vbeta primers and 13 Jbeta primers. The protocol was immunoSEQ multiplex PCR, while the TCRdb copy is restricted to in-frame clones and leaves out a portion. Of about 200,000 clones in the sample, around 75% were seen once. Donors had nominal health at sampling but likely had unrecorded immune exposures. The V and J genes are TRBV7-2 and TRBJ1-2, with D possibly TRBD1 on 6 matching bases. The sample taken for sequencing was PBMCs. The origin of this receptor is a woman aged 50 to 60 in good health and CMV-seronegative. The CDR3 here is CASSSLGGASGYGYTF. CDR3 nucleotides: TGTGCCAGCAGCTCTCTTGGGGGCGCCTCAGGGTATGGCTACACCTTC. The full variable domain, rest sourced from reference TRBV7-2 and TRBJ1-2, is GAGVSQSPSNKVTEKGKDVELRCDPISGHTALYWYRQSLGQGLEFLIYFQGNSAPDKSGLPSDRFSAERTGGSVSTLTIQRTQQEDSAVYLCASSSLGGASGYGYTFGSGTRLTVV.